The clone carrying this T cell receptor (beta chain) turned up a few times. This sample is drawn from a study of T-cell memory formation after mild COVID-19. TCRdb re-analysed the 5' RACE reads in MiXCR, keeping a single row per CDR3 protein. The sample has 100,000 to 140,000 distinct CDR3 sequences; around 14% are singletons. The germline V gene encodes CDR1 MNHEY and CDR2 SVGAGI. The CDR3 spans 13 residues. V was trimmed by 0 bases and J by 7 bases, leaving 9 bases between them. This sequence joins TRBV6-5 and TRBJ1-2; D is ambiguous. The sequence came from a man aged 18 to 35 who had mild COVID-19 (a few samples of this study predate the infection). Cell type and time point are not known. The sequenced sample was PBMCs or a T cell subset sorted from them (not recorded which). The DNA of the CDR3 is TGTGCCAGCAGTTACTCGAATCACTTTGGCTACACCTTC. This translates into CASSYSNHFGYTF.